The T cell receptor beta chain under discussion was sequenced for a study of shared clonotypes between healthy human individuals. The assay was immunoSEQ multiplex PCR, and TCRdb's table has in-frame clones only and misses some. This sample has approximately 720,000 clones; approximately 79% occur once, and the top ten carry about 1.8%. Trimming pared 2 bases from V and 7 bases from J, leaving 8 bases between. This CDR3 spans 13 amino acids. Germline V gives CDR1 SEHNR, CDR2 FQNEAQ (reference sequence). The authors divided CD4+ cells into CD45RA+ naive and CD45RA-negative memory subsets. This clone was detected only a few times.

The chain combines TRBV7-9 with TRBJ2-2; TRBD2 might be the D (5 bases). This TCR derives from a young woman in good health. The sequencing sample was made of memory CD4+ T cells sorted from blood. The subset was: CD45RA-negative fraction. The CDR3 DNA follows: TGTGCCAGCAGCTTAACCGGGGTCGGGGAGCTGTTTTTT. It is translated as CASSLTGVGELFF.